These T cell receptor beta chains were read from a single sample in a study of OX40 agonist ivuxolimab in advanced cancers. Data came from immunoSEQ multiplex PCR; TCRdb stores just in-frame clones and leaves some out. The data show tens of thousands of clones, roughly 89% seen once. The sample consisted of CD4+ or CD8+ T cells sorted from blood, taken in a trial of the OX40 agonist ivuxolimab. These TCRs come from an adult with an advanced solid tumor such as melanoma, head and neck, liver or kidney cancer. Each CDR3 is given with its conserved first and last residue. The D gene is left open where the match is weak. Clone size is not always given. Where it is, it says once, few, many or a class for expanded clones.

D: .
size: .
J: TRBJ2-3
V: TRBV18
CDR3: CASSPLGQSTDTQYF
DNA: TGTGCCAGCTCACCACTGGGTCAAAGCACAGATACGCAGTATTTT

D: .
size: .
J: TRBJ2-7
V: TRBV6-5
CDR3: CASSGRDQGTREQYF
DNA: TGTGCCAGCAGTGGCCGGGACCAGGGGACCAGGGAGCAGTACTTC

D: .
size: .
J: TRBJ1-5
V: TRBV19
CDR3: CASTDGYGNQPQHF
DNA: TGTGCCAGTACAGACGGGTATGGCAATCAGCCCCAGCATTTT

D: TRBD1
size: .
J: TRBJ2-2
V: TRBV6-4
CDR3: CASSYGTGSGELFF
DNA: TGTGCCAGCAGCTATGGGACAGGGTCCGGGGAGCTGTTTTTT

D: TRBD1
size: .
J: TRBJ1-5
V: TRBV2
CDR3: CASRTGWQPQHF
DNA: TGTGCCAGCAGGACAGGGTGGCAGCCCCAGCATTTT

D: TRBD1
size: .
J: TRBJ1-1
V: TRBV7-2
CDR3: CASSGTGAKYTEAFF
DNA: TGTGCCAGCAGCGGCACAGGGGCTAAGTACACTGAAGCTTTCTTT

D: .
size: once
J: TRBJ1-6
V: TRBV5-8
CDR3: CASSPRWDSPLHF
DNA: TGTGCCAGCAGCCCCCGATGGGACTCACCCCTCCACTTT

D: .
size: .
J: TRBJ2-2
V: TRBV7-9
CDR3: CASSFDYAGELFF
DNA: TGTGCCAGCAGCTTCGATTATGCCGGGGAGCTGTTTTTT

D: .
size: .
J: TRBJ1-4
V: TRBV11-3
CDR3: CASSLAQGDGKLFF
DNA: TGTGCCAGCAGCTTAGCACAGGGTGACGGAAAACTGTTTTTT

D: .
size: once
J: TRBJ1-5
V: TRBV6-5
CDR3: CATAPGENQPQHF
DNA: TGTGCCACCGCGCCCGGGGAGAATCAGCCCCAGCATTTT

D: .
size: .
J: TRBJ1-1
V: TRBV6-1
CDR3: CATTGPKGAEAFF
DNA: TGTGCCACGACAGGACCAAAAGGCGCTGAAGCTTTCTTT

D: TRBD1
size: .
J: TRBJ1-2
V: TRBV7-2
CDR3: CASSLVRDSRYGYTF
DNA: TGTGCCAGCAGCTTAGTCCGGGACAGTCGATATGGCTACACCTTC

D: .
size: .
J: TRBJ2-5
V: TRBV5-1
CDR3: CASSSMGETQYF
DNA: TGCGCCAGCAGCTCGATGGGGGAGACCCAGTACTTC

D: .
size: .
J: TRBJ2-2
V: TRBV7-3
CDR3: CASSLISSGELFF
DNA: TGTGCCAGCAGCTTAATAAGTTCCGGGGAGCTGTTTTTT

D: TRBD1
size: many
J: TRBJ1-6
V: TRBV2
CDR3: CASSVRTGTSPLHF
DNA: TGTGCCAGCAGTGTTAGGACAGGGACTTCACCCCTCCACTTT

D: .
size: once
J: TRBJ1-1
V: TRBV19
CDR3: CASSEGGSLAFF
DNA: TGCGCCAGTAGTGAGGGTGGCTCCTTAGCTTTCTTT

D: .
size: .
J: TRBJ2-5
V: TRBV2
CDR3: CASSEGQYGLGETQYF
DNA: TGTGCCAGCAGTGAGGGGCAGTACGGGCTCGGAGAGACCCAGTACTTC

D: .
size: once
J: TRBJ2-3
V: TRBV7-2
CDR3: CASSLGRTTDTQYF
DNA: TGTGCCAGCAGCTTAGGCAGAACCACAGATACGCAGTATTTT

D: .
size: .
J: TRBJ2-7
V: TRBV10-3
CDR3: CAISGEGGSGSYEQYF
DNA: TGTGCCATCAGTGGGGAAGGGGGATCGGGCTCCTACGAGCAGTACTTC

D: TRBD1
size: .
J: TRBJ1-5
V: TRBV5-4
CDR3: CASSQTGDHQPQHF
DNA: TGTGCCAGCAGCCAAACAGGGGATCATCAGCCCCAGCATTTT

D: TRBD2
size: .
J: TRBJ2-5
V: TRBV29-1
CDR3: CSVEYGRETQYF
DNA: TGCAGCGTTGAATACGGGAGGGAGACCCAGTACTTC

D: TRBD1
size: .
J: TRBJ1-4
V: TRBV7-6
CDR3: CASSGGTVEKLFF
DNA: TGTGCCAGCAGCGGGGGGACAGTTGAAAAACTGTTTTTT

D: .
size: many
J: TRBJ1-4
V: TRBV6-1
CDR3: CASRIRTGENEKLFF
DNA: TGTGCCAGCAGAATAAGGACTGGGGAAAATGAAAAACTGTTTTTT

D: .
size: .
J: TRBJ2-7
V: TRBV5-1
CDR3: CASSRAGSSEDEQYF
DNA: TGCGCCAGCAGCCGTGCCGGGTCGTCCGAGGACGAGCAGTACTTC

D: .
size: .
J: TRBJ1-2
V: TRBV9
CDR3: CASSDPGAGYGYTF
DNA: TGTGCCAGCAGCGATCCGGGGGCCGGATATGGCTACACCTTC

D: TRBD1
size: .
J: TRBJ2-2
V: TRBV5-5
CDR3: CASSLDTGANTGELFF
DNA: TGTGCCAGCAGCTTGGATACAGGGGCGAACACCGGGGAGCTGTTTTTT

D: .
size: .
J: TRBJ1-5
V: TRBV9
CDR3: CASSANSGNQPQHF
DNA: TGTGCCAGCAGCGCAAACTCAGGCAATCAGCCCCAGCATTTT

D: TRBD2
size: .
J: TRBJ2-7
V: TRBV7-8
CDR3: CASSLAVAGGLSSYEQYF
DNA: TGTGCCAGCAGCTTAGCCGTAGCGGGGGGCCTTAGCTCCTACGAGCAGTACTTC

D: TRBD1
size: .
J: TRBJ1-2
V: TRBV28
CDR3: CASRTTGTGNGYTF
DNA: TGTGCCAGCAGAACGACCGGGACAGGGAATGGCTACACCTTC

D: .
size: few
J: TRBJ1-6
V: TRBV4-1
CDR3: CASSQFLGQGDSPLHF
DNA: TGCGCCAGCAGCCAATTCCTCGGCCAGGGTGACTCACCCCTCCACTTT

D: TRBD1
size: .
J: TRBJ2-5
V: TRBV7-9
CDR3: CASSPQGVGETQYF
DNA: TGTGCCAGCAGCCCCCAGGGGGTCGGGGAGACCCAGTACTTC

D: .
size: .
J: TRBJ1-6
V: TRBV19
CDR3: CASTLSGGGESPLHF
DNA: TGTGCCAGTACCCTGTCGGGGGGTGGGGAATCACCCCTCCACTTT

D: .
size: .
J: TRBJ1-6
V: TRBV9
CDR3: CASSVGHPDNSPLHF
DNA: TGTGCCAGCAGCGTGGGACACCCTGATAATTCACCCCTCCACTTT

D: .
size: .
J: TRBJ1-1
V: TRBV7-2
CDR3: CASSLGVGANTEAFF
DNA: TGTGCCAGCAGCTTAGGCGTCGGTGCGAACACTGAAGCTTTCTTT

D: .
size: .
J: TRBJ2-3
V: TRBV5-1
CDR3: CASSLAPTVPSTDTQYF
DNA: TGCGCCAGCAGCTTGGCCCCGACGGTTCCTAGCACAGATACGCAGTATTTT

D: TRBD1
size: .
J: TRBJ1-5
V: TRBV19
CDR3: CASRGQGGNQPQHF
DNA: TGTGCCAGTAGAGGACAGGGAGGAAATCAGCCCCAGCATTTT

D: .
size: .
J: TRBJ2-2
V: TRBV6-5
CDR3: CASSFDRPNTGELFF
DNA: TGTGCCAGCAGTTTTGACAGGCCGAACACCGGGGAGCTGTTTTTT

D: .
size: .
J: TRBJ1-4
V: TRBV10-3
CDR3: CAISRTRGEGDEKLFF
DNA: TGTGCCATCAGCCGTACCAGGGGAGAGGGGGATGAAAAACTGTTTTTT

D: .
size: .
J: TRBJ1-2
V: TRBV7-9
CDR3: CASSRDNYGYTF
DNA: TGTGCCAGCAGCCGGGACAACTATGGCTACACCTTC

D: .
size: .
J: TRBJ2-3
V: TRBV11-3
CDR3: CASSLKDTQYF
DNA: TGTGCCAGCAGCTTAAAGGATACGCAGTATTTT

D: .
size: once
J: TRBJ1-2
V: TRBV7-3
CDR3: CASSSRGAGGYTF
DNA: TGTGCCAGCAGCTCCAGAGGGGCCGGGGGCTACACCTTC

D: .
size: few
J: TRBJ1-1
V: TRBV19
CDR3: CASSSDVREALNTEAFF
DNA: TGTGCCAGTAGCTCGGACGTCCGAGAAGCCTTGAACACTGAAGCTTTCTTT

D: .
size: .
J: TRBJ1-2
V: TRBV5-1
CDR3: CASSGRSTGFGGYTF
DNA: TGCGCCAGCAGCGGCCGGTCAACAGGGTTCGGCGGCTACACCTTC

D: .
size: .
J: TRBJ1-6
V: TRBV18
CDR3: CASPPERNSPLHF
DNA: TGTGCCAGCCCACCAGAACGAAATTCACCCCTCCACTTT

D: .
size: .
J: TRBJ2-1
V: TRBV29-1
CDR3: CSARAGANAYNEQFF
DNA: TGCAGCGCCAGGGCGGGGGCGAACGCCTACAATGAGCAGTTCTTC

D: .
size: .
J: TRBJ2-2
V: TRBV7-3
CDR3: CASSRDHTGELFF
DNA: TGTGCCAGCAGCCGGGACCACACCGGGGAGCTGTTTTTT

D: .
size: .
J: TRBJ2-3
V: TRBV5-1
CDR3: CASSLSRGDTTDTQYF
DNA: TGCGCCAGCAGCCTGAGCCGAGGTGACACTACAGATACGCAGTATTTT

D: .
size: .
J: TRBJ2-7
V: TRBV5-6
CDR3: CASSSRDTSYEQYF
DNA: TGTGCCAGCAGCTCCCGGGACACCTCCTACGAGCAGTACTTC

D: TRBD1
size: .
J: TRBJ1-1
V: TRBV5-4
CDR3: CASSLTGSTEAFF
DNA: TGTGCCAGCAGCCTGACAGGGAGCACTGAAGCTTTCTTT

D: .
size: .
J: TRBJ2-5
V: TRBV7-8
CDR3: CASSLEDGVRETQYF
DNA: TGTGCCAGCAGCTTAGAGGACGGAGTTAGGGAGACCCAGTACTTC

D: .
size: few
J: TRBJ1-2
V: TRBV19
CDR3: CASSAGSPSPYGYTF
DNA: TGTGCCAGTAGTGCGGGGTCCCCTTCCCCCTATGGCTACACCTTC